A single sample is the source of the 24 T cell receptor beta chains below, sequenced in a study of identical twins. Each CDR3 protein gets one entry after TCRdb re-called the 5' RACE reads with MiXCR. The repertoire holds about 250,000 distinct CDR3 sequences, with about 14% as singletons. The source material was memory (CD45RO+) T cells sorted from blood. These receptors were collected from a woman between 18 and 29 years old in good health.

A few counts support this clonotype. This rearrangement joins TRBV20-1 to TRBJ2-3; the match to TRBD2 covers 8 bases. The CDR3 totals 16 residues. J lost 1 base, V lost 0 bases, and 6 bases had no gene match. Germline V gene lookup returns CDR1 DFQATT and CDR2 SNEGSKA (reference sequence). CDR3 DNA sequence: TGCAGTGCTAGAGATTGGAGCGGGGGAGGCACAGATACGCAGTATTTT. This gives the protein CSARDWSGGGTDTQYF.

The J gene is TRBJ2-1, the V gene TRBV2, with 8 positions matching TRBD1. This CDR3 has 15 amino acids. V trimming: 6 bases; J trimming: 7 bases; junction bases outside the gene matches: 11. Germline CDR1 is SNHLY and CDR2 is FYNNEI. The CDR3 is CASSEDRVGRNEQFF. The CDR3 coding sequence is TGTGCCAGCAGCGAGGACAGGGTTGGACGAAATGAGCAGTTCTTC.

The chain recombines TRBV12-3 or TRBV12-4 with TRBJ2-1; TRBD1 is a possible D gene (6 bases). Trimming stripped 6 bases from V and 10 bases from J, with 16 bases between. The CDR3 sequence is 13 residues long. This CDR3 reads CASSPQGSTEQFF. The CDR3 DNA reads TGTGCCAGCAGCCCCCAGGGGTCCACGGAGCAGTTCTTC.

This clonotype came up many times. V is TRBV5-5 and J is TRBJ2-3, with D possibly TRBD2 on 5 matching bases. CDR3 size: 14 residues. CDR1 is SGHKS, CDR2 YYEKEE, per germline (reference sequence). V was trimmed by 4 bases and J by 5 bases, leaving 14 bases between them. The CDR3 DNA is TGTGCCAGCAGCATTCTCGGACGGGGAGATACGCAGTATTTT. Encoded protein: CASSILGRGDTQYF.

The chain uses TRBV4-3 and TRBJ1-1; 7 bases align to TRBD1. The J segment lost 6 bases and the V segment lost 3 bases, leaving 10 bases of the junction unmatched. The CDR3 is made up of 15 amino acids. CDR1 and CDR2 (germline): LGHNA, YSLEER. DNA for the CDR3: TGCGCCAGCAGCCAGACCAGGGGGGGAGGCGCTGAAGCTTTCTTT. It encodes CASSQTRGGGAEAFF.

The chain is built from TRBV4-1 and TRBJ1-5, with D tentatively TRBD1 (6 bases). The CDR3 totals 15 residues. The V and J ends lost 3 bases and 5 bases respectively, with 14 bases between them. Per the germline V gene, CDR1 is MGHRA and CDR2 is YSYEKL. The CDR3, as DNA: TGCGCCAGCAGCCAGACACAGGGAGGGCATCAGCCCCAGCATTTT. Its translation: CASSQTQGGHQPQHF.

This clonotype has a handful of counts. The chain links TRBV18 to TRBJ2-7, with D perhaps TRBD1 (6 bases). Germline CDR1 reads KGHSH; CDR2 reads LQKENI. The CDR3 has 15 residues. Trimming stripped 3 bases from V and 0 bases from J, with 12 bases between. The CDR3 nucleotides are TGTGCCAGCTCACCGGGAGACAGGAGCTCCTACGAGCAGTACTTC. Translating gives CASSPGDRSSYEQYF. The entire variable domain, with the rest obtained from reference TRBV18 and TRBJ2-7, is as follows: NAGVMQNPRHLVRRRGQEARLRCSPMKGHSHVYWYRQLPEEGLKFMVYLQKENIIDESGMPKERFSAEFPKEGPSILRIQQVVRGDSAAYFCASSPGDRSSYEQYFGPGTRLTVT.

This clonotype was observed at least ten times. The chain recombines TRBV7-2 with TRBJ2-7, with 7 bases fitting TRBD2. Looked up from germline, CDR1 is SGHTA and CDR2 is FQGNSA. The CDR3 sequence is 14 residues long. J lost 0 bases, V lost 2 bases, and 1 base had no gene match. The CDR3 nucleotides read TGTGCCAGCAGCTTATGGACTAGCTCCTACGAGCAGTACTTC. This gives the protein CASSLWTSSYEQYF.

This chain joins TRBV6-1 and TRBJ1-4, with a possible D match to TRBD1 (6 bases). V dropped 6 bases and J dropped 7 bases, with 12 bases sitting between them. Germline CDR1 MNHNS, CDR2 SASEGT. The CDR3 length is 13 residues. The CDR3 here is CASSRTVGEKLFF. The CDR3 region has the DNA TGTGCCAGCAGCCGGACAGTAGGTGAAAAACTGTTTTTT.

A single count supports this clonotype. J is TRBJ1-3 and V is TRBV6-1, with D unclear. The CDR3 spans 13 residues. Trimming removed 6 bases from V and 4 bases from J, with 10 bases in between. Germline assignment: CDR1 MNHNS and CDR2 SASEGT. CDR3 residues: CASRRVAGNTIYF. The DNA for the CDR3 is TGTGCCAGCAGAAGGGTGGCAGGAAACACCATATATTTT.

The chain recombines TRBV19 with TRBJ1-1; no firm D call. Germline V gives CDR1 LNHDA, CDR2 SQIVND (reference sequence). Trimming left V 6 bases short and J 1 base short, with 9 bases between. This CDR3 comprises 13 residues. CDR3 sequence (DNA): TGTGCCAGTAGGGCTTGGGAGAACACTGAAGCTTTCTTT. Translating gives CASRAWENTEAFF.

J is TRBJ1-2 and V is TRBV15; D is perhaps TRBD1 (5 bases). Trimming shortened V by 5 bases and J by 7 bases, and 8 bases separated the two germline ends. The CDR3 spans 11 residues. The germline gives CDR1 LNHNV, CDR2 YYDKDF (reference sequence). CDR3 region: CATSGTGGYTF. The CDR3 nucleotides are TGTGCCACCAGCGGGACTGGTGGCTACACCTTC.

The V call is TRBV5-6, the J call TRBJ1-5; a weak D match, TRBD1 (6 bases). The CDR3 is 14 amino acids. CDR1 and CDR2 from the germline V gene are SGHDT and YYEEEE. Trimming shortened V by 4 bases and J by 6 bases, and 14 bases separated the two germline ends. The CDR3 DNA follows: TGTGCCAGCAGCCCCCGGGGGGCTAGTCAGCCCCAGCATTTT. Translating gives CASSPRGASQPQHF.

In its sample, this clonotype was seen a few times. V usage is TRBV5-1 and J usage is TRBJ2-2; tentatively, D is TRBD1 or TRBD2 (5 bases each). The CDR3 runs to 15 residues. The V and J ends lost 4 bases and 2 bases respectively, with 12 bases between them. In germline, CDR1 is SGHRS, CDR2 YFSETQ. DNA of the CDR3: TGCGCCAGCAGCGGGCGAGGGGCCAACACCGGGGAGCTGTTTTTT. Its protein product is CASSGRGANTGELFF.

In this sample, this clonotype turned up a few times. The chain links TRBV15 to TRBJ2-5, with D unresolved. Trimming removed 3 bases from V and 2 bases from J, with 4 bases in between. Germline V gives CDR1 LNHNV, CDR2 YYDKDF (reference sequence). This CDR3 is built from 12 residues. The CDR3 reads CATSRGQETQYF. The CDR3 nucleotides read TGTGCCACCAGCAGGGGTCAAGAGACCCAGTACTTC.

The sample holds a few counts of this clonotype. The rearrangement joins TRBV10-2 to TRBJ2-7, with a possible D match to TRBD1 (5 bases). V was cut by 7 bases and J by 5 bases, with 15 bases left in between. CDR1 and CDR2 (germline): WSHSY, SAAADI. The CDR3 extends over 13 amino acids. The CDR3 DNA sequence: TGCGCCAGCACCAGGGCCAGATGGCACGAGCAGTACTTC. It specifies CASTRARWHEQYF.

Of note for this clonotype: At one end, the junction sequence differs from germline, possibly due to a read error. V gene TRBV7-2 combines with J gene TRBJ1-1, with D tentatively TRBD1 (5 bases). This CDR3 is built from 16 residues. Per germline, CDR1 SGHTA and CDR2 FQGNSA. CDR3 DNA sequence: TGTGCCAGCAGCATAGCTGGGGGAGGGGTGAACACTGAAGCTTTCTTT. Residues: CASSIAGGGVNTEAFF. The full variable domain, in which reference TRBV7-2 and TRBJ1-1 provide the parts outside the CDR3, is GAGVSQSPSNKVTEKGKDVELRCDPISGHTALYWYRQSLGQGLEFLIYFQGNSAPDKSGLPSDRFSAERTGGSVSTLTIQRTQQEDSAVYLCASSIAGGGVNTEAFFGQGTRLTVV.

This clonotype was observed a few times. The rearrangement links TRBV7-3 to TRBJ2-1; 7 bases align to TRBD2. Germline lookup yields CDR1 SGHTA and CDR2 FQGTGA. Unmatched junction bases numbered 3, after V lost 5 bases and J lost 2 bases. The CDR3 spans 14 residues. CDR3 bases: TGTGCCAGCAGCCAGCGGGGCCCCTACAATGAGCAGTTCTTC. It encodes CASSQRGPYNEQFF.

This clonotype showed up many times. V usage is TRBV12-3 or TRBV12-4 and J usage is TRBJ2-1; D remains ambiguous. V was trimmed by 3 bases and J by 5 bases, leaving 8 bases between them. The CDR3 is 13 residues long. The CDR3 bases are TGTGCCAGCAGTTTCGCTCGGAACAATGAGCAGTTCTTC. Protein product: CASSFARNNEQFF.

This clonotype came up many times. The chain carries TRBV15 and TRBJ2-3; D unclear. The CDR3 is 15 amino acids. V was clipped by 1 base and J by 1 base, with 9 bases between them. Germline V gene lookup returns CDR1 LNHNV and CDR2 YYDKDF (reference sequence). The CDR3 reads CATSRAYWGTDTQYF. The CDR3 nucleotides are TGTGCCACCAGCAGAGCCTACTGGGGCACAGATACGCAGTATTTT.

This clonotype was seen more than once but under ten times. The chain couples TRBV6-2 or TRBV6-3 to TRBJ2-5; 14 bases are a match to TRBD2. Per germline, CDR1 MNHEY and CDR2 SVGEGT. The CDR3 loop spans 16 amino acids. Trimming cost V 5 bases and J 5 bases; bases outside gene matches: 7. This CDR3 reads CASSPRTSGRTETQYF. CDR3 nucleotide sequence: TGTGCCAGCAGTCCACGGACTAGCGGGAGGACGGAGACCCAGTACTTC.

V is TRBV20-1 and J is TRBJ2-5; TRBD2 might be the D (6 bases). Trimming pared 0 bases from V and 5 bases from J, leaving 13 bases between. The CDR3 runs to 14 residues. Per the germline V gene, CDR1 is DFQATT and CDR2 is SNEGSKA (reference sequence). The CDR3 DNA sequence: TGCAGTGCTAGAGATCCCAGACTAGGGGAGACCCAGTACTTC. As protein: CSARDPRLGETQYF.

The CDR3, as DNA: TGTGCCAGCAGTGAATCGGGACAGGGGGCCCATGAGCAGTTCTTC. Residues: CASSESGQGAHEQFF. The V and J genes are TRBV25-1 and TRBJ2-1, with TRBD1 matching 12 bases. The V gene end was trimmed by 1 base and the J gene end by 8 bases; junction bases not matched to a gene: 3. CDR1 is MGHDK and CDR2 is SYGVNS in the germline V gene. CDR3 size: 15 residues.

The chain combines TRBV12-5 with TRBJ2-1; 8 bases line up with TRBD1. Trimming at V came to 5 bases and at J to 5 bases, leaving 14 bases not matched to a gene. CDR1 and CDR2 from the germline V gene are LGHNT and FRNRAP. The length of the CDR3 is 17 residues. The CDR3 sequence is CASGLQDRVEPDNEQFF. CDR3 in DNA: TGTGCTAGTGGTCTGCAGGACAGGGTGGAACCGGACAATGAGCAGTTCTTC.